This T cell receptor (beta chain) was captured by sequencing in a study of tissue T cells after allogeneic stem cell transplantation. Whole-study results and caveats: Shared clones across patients were few; motif clustering revealed tissue-specific shared signatures.

The count of this clone is one. What it binds is not known. Here the gene names and germline are mouse. Measured with immunoSEQ multiplex PCR; TCRdb has only the in-frame clones, and not every one. Seen here are roughly 2,600 clones, around 47% observed once, and the top ten hold roughly 14%. The time point here: mouse harvest day 14 after allogeneic transplant. Each mouse received 10^7 T-cell-depleted marrow cells plus 10^6 splenic CD5+ T cells by tail vein. Tissues came from B6→BALB/c major-mismatch GVHD mice at day 7 or 14. The source of this sequence is a female BALB/c mouse given C57BL/6 T cells with graft-versus-host disease after an allogeneic hematopoietic cell transplant. Sequencing used gut tissue.

The CDR3 bases that were read are TGTGCCAGCAGTGATGCAGGGTACCAAGACACCCAGTAC. As protein: CASSDAGYQDTQY. The full CDR3 is CASSDAGYQDTQYF. The rearrangement links TRBV13-1 to TRBJ2-5; the D gene is possibly TRBD1 (5 bases). From the germline J gene comes the end of the CDR3, since the read stops 1 residue before it. CDR3 length equals 14 residues. V shed 0 bases and J shed 1 base, with 6 bases lying between them. CDR1 and CDR2 from the germline V gene are NSHNY and SYGAGN.